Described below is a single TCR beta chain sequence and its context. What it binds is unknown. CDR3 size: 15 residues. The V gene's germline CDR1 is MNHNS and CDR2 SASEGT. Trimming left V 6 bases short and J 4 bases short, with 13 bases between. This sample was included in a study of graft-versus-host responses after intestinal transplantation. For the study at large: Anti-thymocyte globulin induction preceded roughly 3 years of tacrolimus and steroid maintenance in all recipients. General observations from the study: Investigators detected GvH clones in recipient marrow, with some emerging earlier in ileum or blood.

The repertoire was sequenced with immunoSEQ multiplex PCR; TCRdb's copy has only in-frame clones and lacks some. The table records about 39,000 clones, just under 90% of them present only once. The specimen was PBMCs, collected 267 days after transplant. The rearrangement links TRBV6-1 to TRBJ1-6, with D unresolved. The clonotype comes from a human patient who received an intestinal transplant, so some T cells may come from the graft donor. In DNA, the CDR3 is TGTGCCAGCAGGTCCTACGAGGGATATAATTCACCCCTCCACTTT. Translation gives CASRSYEGYNSPLHF.